This record looks at one T cell receptor (beta chain) sequence and its context. Its antigen specificity is not known. Base qualities are not provided; no much larger clone lies one nucleotide away. The listed sequencing device is Illumina HiSeq 1500. TCRdb cleaned the public reads at Q25 with fastp, built clones with MiXCR and kept in-frame beta chains. Rows with a matching CDR3 protein are joined into one entry that keeps the most common DNA and genes. The sample has just over 150,000 distinct CDR3 sequences on record, around 22% of them singletons. The ten largest clones represent approximately 11% of the sample. V and J are truncated by 2 bases and 4 bases respectively, leaving an intervening sequence of 12 bases. The CDR3 sequence holds 14 residues, the cysteine and phenylalanine included. CDR3 DNA only is kept here, 42 bases in frame from base 1. CDR1 and CDR2 were assigned from the germline V gene as SGHVS and FQNEAQ.

This entry belongs to a study of T cell repertoires in cytomegalovirus infection (dated by TCRdb to about 2019). Regarding the study in general: The HLA type of each donor mattered for the analysis, because public TCR beta signatures pointed to carriage of CMV infection along with the matching HLA type.

General study outcomes and caveats: The ex vivo response was dominated by HLA-C-restricted CMV-specific TCR beta clonotypes, which also provided the single most frequent clonotype in two of eight donors. In both this cohort and an independent approximately 350-donor cohort, the cumulative frequency of public TCR beta family members distinguished carriers of CMV infection plus the relevant HLA type.

Sample: PBMCs. The sequence is built from TRBV7-8 and TRBJ2-7, with a tentative D gene TRBD2 over 6 matching bases. The TCR comes from a human donor in good health (CMV status not recorded). Some clones in this sample may be carry-over from other donors' samples. The CDR3 here reads CASSLTGTSYEQYF. The DNA reads TGTGCCAGCAGCTTAACGGGGACTTCATACGAGCAGTACTTC.